The 21 T cell receptor beta chains in this list originate from one sample, sequenced in a study of cytomegalovirus exposure and HLA in healthy donors (dated by TCRdb to 2016 to 2017). The receptor library was made with the immunoSEQ multiplex PCR assay. TCRdb retrieved this table from immuneACCESS and kept in-frame rearrangements only. Not all clones are present; in checked studies, unresolved V genes account for under half, and no reason is known for the remainder. The sample profile shows about 130,000 clones; 90% of them were found once. 6.2% of the sample goes to the ten largest clones. Source material: PBMCs. All receptors come from a woman in her 30s in good health and CMV-seropositive.

J is TRBJ2-1 and V is TRBV9, with D maybe TRBD2 (7 bases). This CDR3 contains 15 residues. V gave up 4 bases and J gave up 9 bases, with 20 bases separating them. Per germline, CDR1 SGDLS and CDR2 YYNGEE. CDR3 region: CASSLGVGGPIEQFF. CDR3 bases: TGTGCCAGCAGCCTAGGGGTCGGGGGGCCCATTGAGCAGTTCTTC.

The chain has TRBV25-1 and TRBJ2-7, with D possibly TRBD2 on 7 matching bases. Trimming cost V 2 bases and J 7 bases, with 12 bases left between them. The germline gives CDR1 MGHDK, CDR2 SYGVNS. This CDR3 has 13 residues. The CDR3 region is CASSETRGGEQYF. The DNA for the CDR3 is TGTGCCAGCAGTGAAACGAGGGGGGGGGAGCAGTACTTC.

The chain joins TRBV18 to TRBJ2-5, with a weak D call TRBD2 (6 bases). Trimming shortened V by 5 bases and J by 0 bases, and 7 bases separated the two germline ends. The CDR3 consists of 13 residues. In germline, CDR1 is KGHSH, CDR2 LQKENI. The CDR3 DNA follows: TGTGCCAGCTCAAGCGGGTACCAAGAGACCCAGTACTTC. Translation gives CASSSGYQETQYF.

This rearrangement joins TRBV9 to TRBJ2-2; a weak D match, TRBD1 (6 bases). This CDR3 is built from 13 residues. Germline loops: CDR1 SGDLS, CDR2 YYNGEE. Trimming removed 1 base from V and 5 bases from J, with 6 bases in between. CDR3 bases: TGTGCCAGCAGCGTAACAGGGACCGGGGAGCTGTTTTTT. The encoded protein is CASSVTGTGELFF.

V and J are TRBV19 and TRBJ1-5; D possibly corresponds to TRBD1 (6 bases). The CDR3 runs to 17 residues. The V and J ends lost 5 bases and 2 bases respectively, with 19 bases between them. Germline lookup yields CDR1 LNHDA and CDR2 SQIVND (reference sequence). In DNA, the CDR3 is TGTGCCAGTAGTGGAGACAGGCCGAGGGGAGGCAATCAGCCCCAGCATTTT. Translating it yields CASSGDRPRGGNQPQHF. Combining the CDR3 with reference TRBV19 and TRBJ1-5 gives the whole variable domain DGGITQSPKYLFRKEGQNVTLSCEQNLNHDAMYWYRQDPGQGLRLIYYSQIVNDFQKGDIAEGYSVSREKKESFPLTVTSAQKNPTAFYLCASSGDRPRGGNQPQHFGDGTRLSIL.

This chain links TRBV6-1 with TRBJ1-1; TRBD1 agrees at 9 bases. J lost 7 bases, V lost 6 bases, and 6 bases had no gene match. Germline CDR1 is MNHNS and CDR2 is SASEGT. CDR3 length: 13 residues. The CDR3 region has the DNA TGTGCCAGCAGCGTGATGGGACAGGGTGAAGCTTTCTTT. This translates into CASSVMGQGEAFF.

The gene calls are TRBV5-1 and TRBJ2-5; 12 bases match TRBD1. The germline gives CDR1 SGHRS, CDR2 YFSETQ. The length of the CDR3 is 15 residues. V was pared by 3 bases and J by 4 bases, with 4 bases of the junction left unmatched. The CDR3: CASSSGTGGGETQYF. Written as DNA, the CDR3 is TGCGCCAGCAGCTCGGGGACAGGGGGCGGAGAGACCCAGTACTTC.

V gene TRBV7-6 combines with J gene TRBJ2-7, with 7 positions matching TRBD2. Per germline, CDR1 SGHVS and CDR2 FNYEAQ. Losses at the gene ends were 5 bases for V and 0 bases for J; bases not matched to a gene: 7. This CDR3 region has 15 residues. CDR3 sequence: CASSAVGGGSYEQYF. DNA of the CDR3: TGTGCCAGCAGCGCGGTTGGGGGGGGCTCCTACGAGCAGTACTTC.

The V call is TRBV2, the J call TRBJ1-6; 10 nucleotides align to TRBD1. There are 14 residues in the CDR3. Germline CDR1 reads SNHLY; CDR2 reads FYNNEI. V was clipped by 6 bases and J by 10 bases; unmatched bases: 6. The CDR3 here is CASRTGTGASPLHF. In DNA form, the CDR3 reads TGTGCCAGCAGGACCGGGACAGGGGCGTCACCCCTCCACTTT.

The chain couples TRBV7-6 to TRBJ2-1; 11 bases align to TRBD2. V lost 3 bases to trimming and J lost 9 bases; unmatched junction nucleotides: 7. The CDR3 covers 15 residues. From germline, CDR1 is SGHVS and CDR2 FNYEAQ. The CDR3 spells CASSLVSGRAVEQFF. DNA for the CDR3: TGTGCCAGCAGCTTGGTTAGCGGGAGGGCCGTTGAGCAGTTCTTC.

This chain links TRBV5-3 with TRBJ2-7, with D perhaps TRBD1 (6 bases). TRBV5-3 qualifies as an ORF whose function is uncertain. Trimming left V 1 base short and J 3 bases short, with 20 bases between. The CDR3 loop spans 17 amino acids. The CDR3 sequence: CARSLLLARGPVYEQYF. For the CDR3, the DNA is TGTGCCAGAAGCTTGTTGTTGGCCAGGGGTCCGGTCTACGAGCAGTACTTC.

Only a few counts were recorded for this clone. The rearrangement uses TRBV5-4 and TRBJ1-6, with D possibly being TRBD1 (5 bases). The V gene's germline CDR1 is SGHNT and CDR2 YYREEE (reference sequence). V was cut by 9 bases and J by 8 bases, with 21 bases left in between. The CDR3 is 15 residues long. The CDR3, as DNA: TGTGCCACCCGGCGGGGGGGTTTATTAGATTCACCCCTCCACTTT. Translation gives CATRRGGLLDSPLHF.

The rearrangement links TRBV2 to TRBJ2-7; TRBD1 matches at 7 bases. Germline-derived CDR1 and CDR2 are SNHLY and FYNNEI. Trimming removed 4 bases from V and 3 bases from J; junction bases left unmatched: 18. This CDR3 is 18 amino acids long. CDR3 sequence: CASSAPPRGRQGSYEQYF. The CDR3 DNA reads TGTGCCAGCAGTGCCCCCCCGAGGGGCCGACAGGGCAGCTACGAGCAGTACTTC.

This rearrangement joins TRBV29-1 to TRBJ2-7; D is unclear. Trimming removed 4 bases at V and 6 bases at J, with 10 bases between. CDR1 is SQVTM, CDR2 ANQGSEA, per germline. There are 11 residues in the CDR3. CDR3 nucleotides: TGCAGCGTTGCAGAGCTCAGCGAGCAGTACTTC. It specifies CSVAELSEQYF.

The chain combines TRBV29-1 with TRBJ2-7; tentatively, D is TRBD1 (6 bases). Germline assignment: CDR1 SQVTM and CDR2 ANQGSEA. Trimming took 5 bases from V and 4 from J, leaving 15 bases between them. This CDR3 has 13 amino acids. The CDR3 is CSVLGQGLYEQYF. The CDR3 DNA sequence: TGCAGCGTTCTCGGGCAGGGGCTGTACGAGCAGTACTTC.

This chain links TRBV18 with TRBJ2-1; 10 nucleotides align to TRBD2. The germline CDR1 and CDR2 sequences are KGHSH and LQKENI. V lost 3 bases to trimming and J lost 7 bases; unmatched junction nucleotides: 12. The CDR3 has 17 residues. The CDR3 protein is CASSPPGSLAGENEQFF. CDR3 coding DNA: TGTGCCAGCTCACCTCCCGGGTCCCTAGCGGGAGAAAATGAGCAGTTCTTC. Drawing the rest from reference TRBV18 and TRBJ2-1, the complete variable domain is NAGVMQNPRHLVRRRGQEARLRCSPMKGHSHVYWYRQLPEEGLKFMVYLQKENIIDESGMPKERFSAEFPKEGPSILRIQQVVRGDSAAYFCASSPPGSLAGENEQFFGPGTRLTVL.

This sequence joins TRBV19 and TRBJ1-5; weak D call: TRBD1 (6 bases). CDR1 is LNHDA and CDR2 is SQIVND in the germline V gene (reference sequence). This CDR3 has 13 residues. V lost 4 bases and J lost 9, with 13 bases in between. CDR3 DNA sequence: TGTGCCAGTAGTAGTCTTGCAGGGGTGCCCCAGCATTTT. Translating gives CASSSLAGVPQHF.

The chain combines TRBV7-2 with TRBJ1-2; the D gene is possibly TRBD1 (5 bases). There are 14 residues in the CDR3. Germline V gene sequence: CDR1 SGHTA, CDR2 FQGNSA. Trimming left V 1 base short and J 2 bases short, with 8 bases between. The CDR3 sequence: CASSLEGVNYGYTF. Written as DNA, the CDR3 is TGTGCCAGCAGCTTAGAAGGGGTGAACTATGGCTACACCTTC.

The J gene is TRBJ2-2, the V gene TRBV7-2; D perhaps matches TRBD2 (6 bases). Trimming removed 1 base at V and 3 bases at J, with 18 bases between. Germline values: CDR1 SGHTA, CDR2 FQGNSA. This CDR3 spans 18 amino acids. This CDR3 is CASSLVASELTHTGELFF. The CDR3 nucleotides are TGTGCCAGCAGCTTAGTGGCTAGCGAATTAACTCACACCGGGGAGCTGTTTTTT.

The chain couples TRBV28 to TRBJ1-1; D gene unclear. Trimming stripped 4 bases from V and 11 bases from J, with 20 bases between. CDR3 size: 14 residues. The germline gives CDR1 MDHEN, CDR2 SYDVKM. CDR3 amino acids: CASSSLVTPRGAFF. In nucleotides, the CDR3 is TGTGCCAGCAGTTCCCTCGTGACACCTCGGGGTGCTTTCTTT.

The genes are TRBV6-5 and TRBJ2-3; the match to TRBD2 covers 11 bases. Germline V gene data show CDR1 as MNHEY and CDR2 as SVGAGI. V gave up 4 bases and J gave up 3 bases; unmatched junction bases: 6. The CDR3 consists of 16 residues. The CDR3 spells CASSLWGLAATDTQYF. CDR3 DNA: TGTGCCAGCAGTTTATGGGGACTAGCGGCTACAGATACGCAGTATTTT.